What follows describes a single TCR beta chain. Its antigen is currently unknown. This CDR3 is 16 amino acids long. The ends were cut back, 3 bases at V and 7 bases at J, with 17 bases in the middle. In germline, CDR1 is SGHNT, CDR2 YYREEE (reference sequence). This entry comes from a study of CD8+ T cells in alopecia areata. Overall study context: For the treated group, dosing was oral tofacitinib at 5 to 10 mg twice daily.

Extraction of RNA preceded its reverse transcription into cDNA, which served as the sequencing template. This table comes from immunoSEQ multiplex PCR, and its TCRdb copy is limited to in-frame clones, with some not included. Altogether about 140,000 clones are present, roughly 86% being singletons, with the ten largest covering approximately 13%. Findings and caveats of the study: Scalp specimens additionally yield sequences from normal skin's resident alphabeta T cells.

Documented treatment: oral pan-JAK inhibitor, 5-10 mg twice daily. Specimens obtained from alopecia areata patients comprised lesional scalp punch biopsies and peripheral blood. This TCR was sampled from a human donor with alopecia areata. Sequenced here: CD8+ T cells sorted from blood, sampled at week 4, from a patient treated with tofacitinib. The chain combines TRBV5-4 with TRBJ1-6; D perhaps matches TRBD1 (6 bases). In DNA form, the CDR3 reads TGTGCCAGCAGCTCGGACAGAGGGGCCAACAATTCACCCCTCCACTTT. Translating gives CASSSDRGANNSPLHF.